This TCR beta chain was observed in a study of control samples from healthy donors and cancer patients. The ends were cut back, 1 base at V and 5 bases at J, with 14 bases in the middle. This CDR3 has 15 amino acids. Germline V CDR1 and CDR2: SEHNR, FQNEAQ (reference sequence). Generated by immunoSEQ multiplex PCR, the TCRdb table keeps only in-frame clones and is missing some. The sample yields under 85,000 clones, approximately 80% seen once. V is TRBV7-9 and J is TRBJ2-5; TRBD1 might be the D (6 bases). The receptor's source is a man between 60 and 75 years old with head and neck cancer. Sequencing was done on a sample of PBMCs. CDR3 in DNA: TGTGCCAGCAGCTTAGGGGACACCGGCAGGGAGACCCAGTACTTC. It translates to CASSLGDTGRETQYF.